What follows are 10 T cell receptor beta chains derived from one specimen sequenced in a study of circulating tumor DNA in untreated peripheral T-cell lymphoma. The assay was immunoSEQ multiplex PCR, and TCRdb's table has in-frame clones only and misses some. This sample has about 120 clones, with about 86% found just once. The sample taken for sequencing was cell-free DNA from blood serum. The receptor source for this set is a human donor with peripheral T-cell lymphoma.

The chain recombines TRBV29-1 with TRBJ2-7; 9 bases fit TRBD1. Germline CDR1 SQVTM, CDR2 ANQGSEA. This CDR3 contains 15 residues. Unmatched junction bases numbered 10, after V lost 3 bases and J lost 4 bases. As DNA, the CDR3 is TGCAGCGTTGAGAAGGACAGGGGCGGTGGGTACGAGCAGTACGTC. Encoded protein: CSVEKDRGGGYEQYV.

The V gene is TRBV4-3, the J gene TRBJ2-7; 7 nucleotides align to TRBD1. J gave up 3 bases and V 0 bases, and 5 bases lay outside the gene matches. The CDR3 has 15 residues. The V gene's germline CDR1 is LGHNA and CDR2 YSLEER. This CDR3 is CASSQETGSFYEQYF. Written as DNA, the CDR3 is TGCGCCAGCAGCCAAGAGACAGGGTCATTCTACGAGCAGTACTTC.

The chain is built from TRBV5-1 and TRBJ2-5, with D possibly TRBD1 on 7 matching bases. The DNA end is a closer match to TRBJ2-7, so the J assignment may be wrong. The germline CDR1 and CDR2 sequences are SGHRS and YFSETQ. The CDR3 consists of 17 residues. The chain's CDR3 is CASSPFAGGLGSYEQYF. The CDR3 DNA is TGCGCCAGCAGCCCTTTTGCAGGGGGGTTGGGTTCCTACGAGCAGTACTTC.

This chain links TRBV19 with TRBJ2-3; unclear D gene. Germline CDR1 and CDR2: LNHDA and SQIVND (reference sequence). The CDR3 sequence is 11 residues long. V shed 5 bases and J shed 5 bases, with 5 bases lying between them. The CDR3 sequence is CASSAIDTQYF. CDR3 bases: TGTGCCAGTAGTGCAATAGATACGCAGTATTTT.

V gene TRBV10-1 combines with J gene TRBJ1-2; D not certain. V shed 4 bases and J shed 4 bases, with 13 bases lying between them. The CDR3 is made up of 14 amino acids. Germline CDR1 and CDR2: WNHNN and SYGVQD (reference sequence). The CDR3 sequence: CASSGSRKTYGYTF. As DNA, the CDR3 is TGCGCCAGCAGTGGATCGCGAAAGACCTATGGCTACACCTTC.

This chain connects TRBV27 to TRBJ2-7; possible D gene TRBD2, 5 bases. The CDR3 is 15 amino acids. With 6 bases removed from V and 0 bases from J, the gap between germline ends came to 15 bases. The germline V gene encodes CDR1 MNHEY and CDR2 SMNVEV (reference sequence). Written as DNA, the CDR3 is TGTGCCAGCAGCCTGGACGTGACTATCTCCTACGAGCAGTACTTC. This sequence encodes CASSLDVTISYEQYF.

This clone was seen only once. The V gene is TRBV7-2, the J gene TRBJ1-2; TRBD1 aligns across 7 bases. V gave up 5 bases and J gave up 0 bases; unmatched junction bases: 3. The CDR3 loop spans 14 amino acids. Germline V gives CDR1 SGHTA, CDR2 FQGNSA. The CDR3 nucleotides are TGTGCCAGCAGCCCGGGACAGCCTAACTATGGCTACACCTTC. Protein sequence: CASSPGQPNYGYTF.

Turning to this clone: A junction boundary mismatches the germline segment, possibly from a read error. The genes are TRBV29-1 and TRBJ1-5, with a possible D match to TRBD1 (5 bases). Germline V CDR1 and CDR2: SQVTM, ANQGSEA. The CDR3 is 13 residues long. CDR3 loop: CSAEGDSSQPQHF. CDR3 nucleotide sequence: TGCAGCGCTGAAGGAGACAGTAGTCAGCCCCAGCATTTT.

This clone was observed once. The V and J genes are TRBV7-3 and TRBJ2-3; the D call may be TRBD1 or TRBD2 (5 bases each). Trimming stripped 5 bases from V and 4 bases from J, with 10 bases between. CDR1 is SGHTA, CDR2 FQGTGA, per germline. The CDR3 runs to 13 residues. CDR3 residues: CASSGDVADTQYF. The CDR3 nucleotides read TGTGCCAGCAGCGGGGACGTGGCAGATACGCAGTATTTT.

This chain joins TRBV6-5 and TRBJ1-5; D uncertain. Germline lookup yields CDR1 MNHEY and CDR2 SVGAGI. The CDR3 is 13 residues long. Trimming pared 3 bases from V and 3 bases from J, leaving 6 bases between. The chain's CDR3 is CASSYGVNQPQHF. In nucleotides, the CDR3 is TGTGCCAGCAGTTATGGGGTCAATCAGCCCCAGCATTTT.